The rows below give T cell receptor beta chains drawn from one sample of a study of post-analysis software for immune sequencing data. From the PCR reads, TCRdb called clonotypes with MiXCR, one entry per CDR3 protein. The sample includes hundreds of thousands of distinct CDR3 sequences, about 32% seen only once; the top ten take around 0.55%. Material: blood. The origin of the receptors is a girl under 18 with multiple sclerosis. Each CDR3 is given with its conserved first and last residue. Each record gives: D gene, V gene, J gene, CDR3 protein. D genes are given only for firm matches.

d_gene: TRBD1; v_gene: TRBV20-1; j_gene: TRBJ2-1; CDR3aa: CSARRGQGPSNEQFF
d_gene: TRBD2; v_gene: TRBV29-1; j_gene: TRBJ2-7; CDR3aa: CSVNRDGRPYEQYF
d_gene: NA; v_gene: TRBV29-1; j_gene: TRBJ2-3; CDR3aa: CSVEDTGTSTDTQYF
d_gene: TRBD1; v_gene: TRBV15; j_gene: TRBJ2-5; CDR3aa: CATSSKGQGDVVREQYF
d_gene: NA; v_gene: TRBV5-6; j_gene: TRBJ1-1; CDR3aa: CASSLYFAGAEAFF
d_gene: TRBD2; v_gene: TRBV20-1; j_gene: TRBJ2-5; CDR3aa: CSARESLGTRGAQYF
d_gene: NA; v_gene: TRBV7-2; j_gene: TRBJ2-3; CDR3aa: CASSFWVTDTQYF
d_gene: NA; v_gene: TRBV20-1; j_gene: TRBJ1-2; CDR3aa: CSASGQRVYGYTF
d_gene: NA; v_gene: TRBV7-2; j_gene: TRBJ1-1; CDR3aa: CASSLVTMNTEAFF
d_gene: NA; v_gene: TRBV3-1; j_gene: TRBJ1-2; CDR3aa: CASSLFDGGPLDYGYTF
d_gene: NA; v_gene: TRBV6-6; j_gene: TRBJ1-5; CDR3aa: CASSSSGQPQHF
d_gene: NA; v_gene: TRBV7-8; j_gene: TRBJ2-5; CDR3aa: CASSLGGKATQYF
d_gene: NA; v_gene: TRBV11-2; j_gene: TRBJ2-3; CDR3aa: CASSSQVYTQYF
d_gene: TRBD1; v_gene: TRBV12-3/TRBV12-4; j_gene: TRBJ1-2; CDR3aa: CASQENPGGGYTF
d_gene: TRBD1; v_gene: TRBV6-5; j_gene: TRBJ1-2; CDR3aa: CASSRKGQGNGYTF
d_gene: TRBD2; v_gene: TRBV5-6; j_gene: TRBJ2-1; CDR3aa: CASRYLRLAGGPSYNEQFF
d_gene: NA; v_gene: TRBV6-5; j_gene: TRBJ2-3; CDR3aa: CASSPQLVADSDTQYF
d_gene: NA; v_gene: TRBV20-1; j_gene: TRBJ1-6; CDR3aa: CSARRDGPSSYNSPLHF
d_gene: TRBD1; v_gene: TRBV27; j_gene: TRBJ2-7; CDR3aa: CASSPAGTVYEQYF
d_gene: NA; v_gene: TRBV6-6; j_gene: TRBJ2-7; CDR3aa: CASSYSDRPHEQYF
d_gene: NA; v_gene: TRBV4-1; j_gene: TRBJ2-1; CDR3aa: CASSPFSYNEQFF
d_gene: TRBD1; v_gene: TRBV6-1; j_gene: TRBJ2-6; CDR3aa: CASRAYIGQGVRSGANVLTF
d_gene: NA; v_gene: TRBV6-5; j_gene: TRBJ2-1; CDR3aa: CASSYARSSYNEQFF
d_gene: NA; v_gene: TRBV13; j_gene: TRBJ1-1; CDR3aa: CASSPPGQGGAAFF
d_gene: NA; v_gene: TRBV29-1; j_gene: TRBJ2-5; CDR3aa: CSVYLDEGTQETQYF
d_gene: NA; v_gene: TRBV4-1; j_gene: TRBJ1-5; CDR3aa: CASSQDRVSLWGNQPQHF
d_gene: TRBD1; v_gene: TRBV5-1; j_gene: TRBJ2-7; CDR3aa: CAGSLPGTDAYEQYF
d_gene: TRBD1; v_gene: TRBV10-3; j_gene: TRBJ2-1; CDR3aa: CAISETGQGGNEQFF
d_gene: NA; v_gene: TRBV7-9; j_gene: TRBJ2-5; CDR3aa: CASSSGSWGEIQETQYF
d_gene: NA; v_gene: TRBV10-3; j_gene: TRBJ1-5; CDR3aa: CAISVAGRTSQPQHF
d_gene: NA; v_gene: TRBV20-1; j_gene: TRBJ1-1; CDR3aa: CSARSPSAVVDTEAFF
d_gene: NA; v_gene: TRBV25-1; j_gene: TRBJ2-5; CDR3aa: CASSEFGGETQYF
d_gene: NA; v_gene: TRBV18; j_gene: TRBJ1-1; CDR3aa: CANSPGGANTEAFF
d_gene: NA; v_gene: TRBV28; j_gene: TRBJ2-3; CDR3aa: CASSSAWDGTTDTQYF
d_gene: TRBD1; v_gene: TRBV6-5; j_gene: TRBJ1-3; CDR3aa: CASRMTGGGGNTIYF
d_gene: NA; v_gene: TRBV20-1; j_gene: TRBJ2-7; CDR3aa: CSAANVDSSYEQYF
d_gene: NA; v_gene: TRBV3-1; j_gene: TRBJ2-5; CDR3aa: CASSQDFGWQETQYF
d_gene: NA; v_gene: TRBV4-3; j_gene: TRBJ2-7; CDR3aa: CASSQGRHSAYEQYF
d_gene: NA; v_gene: TRBV12-3/TRBV12-4; j_gene: TRBJ1-5; CDR3aa: CASSLSGDNQPQHF
d_gene: NA; v_gene: TRBV7-2; j_gene: TRBJ2-5; CDR3aa: CAGSLNGMQETQYF
d_gene: TRBD2; v_gene: TRBV2; j_gene: TRBJ2-4; CDR3aa: CASRYGLANNLAKSIQYF
d_gene: NA; v_gene: TRBV20-1; j_gene: TRBJ1-4; CDR3aa: CSATPQGGEKLFF
d_gene: NA; v_gene: TRBV2; j_gene: TRBJ2-5; CDR3aa: CASSVRTGGRETQYF
d_gene: NA; v_gene: TRBV20-1; j_gene: TRBJ2-5; CDR3aa: CSARMYYEQFF
d_gene: TRBD2; v_gene: TRBV7-2; j_gene: TRBJ2-7; CDR3aa: CASSLKLAAPSYEQYF
d_gene: NA; v_gene: TRBV24-1; j_gene: TRBJ2-2; CDR3aa: CATSDRITGYHENTGELFF
d_gene: NA; v_gene: TRBV27; j_gene: TRBJ2-4; CDR3aa: CASSSVYRDIQYF
d_gene: TRBD1; v_gene: TRBV7-2; j_gene: TRBJ1-2; CDR3aa: CASSFETGDDYGYTF
d_gene: TRBD2; v_gene: TRBV20-1; j_gene: NA; CDR3aa: CSARRTSGSSYNEQYF
d_gene: NA; v_gene: TRBV28; j_gene: TRBJ2-1; CDR3aa: CASSPGSGHYGQFF
d_gene: NA; v_gene: TRBV5-1; j_gene: TRBJ1-1; CDR3aa: CASSYRGGEGTEAFF
d_gene: TRBD2; v_gene: TRBV7-2; j_gene: TRBJ2-4; CDR3aa: CASSTRTSGRGNEQYF
d_gene: NA; v_gene: TRBV7-8; j_gene: NA; CDR3aa: CASSLALTGVHHEQYF
d_gene: NA; v_gene: TRBV20-1; j_gene: TRBJ2-3; CDR3aa: CSARPSLGVSTDTQYF
d_gene: NA; v_gene: TRBV7-9; j_gene: TRBJ2-1; CDR3aa: CASSLSRGSGTGDNEQFF
d_gene: TRBD2; v_gene: TRBV12-3/TRBV12-4; j_gene: TRBJ2-4; CDR3aa: CASSSRAGGLAKNIQYF
d_gene: NA; v_gene: TRBV10-3; j_gene: TRBJ2-1; CDR3aa: CAISESWNNEQFF
d_gene: NA; v_gene: TRBV7-9; j_gene: TRBJ2-1; CDR3aa: CASSLPRGADNEQFF
d_gene: NA; v_gene: TRBV20-1; j_gene: TRBJ2-6; CDR3aa: CSARGGVAGANVLTF